The T cell receptor beta chain described here comes from a study of blood T cell repertoires in COVID-19. Original processing notes: Scientists estimated how many nucleated cells there were by amplifying reference gene primers. Libraries were prepared by immunoSEQ multiplex PCR; TCRdb keeps only in-frame clonotypes and omits some of them. V and J calls and clone size are as listed in that table; D and trimming were resolved from the DNA. This sample has 350,000 to 400,000 clones, with 85% to 90% found just once. Germline CDR1 KGHDR, CDR2 SFDVKD. V was shortened by 4 bases and J by 4 bases, with 8 bases between the two germline ends. The CDR3 is 13 amino acids.

The receptor was derived from a woman under 30 who had recovered from COVID-19. This chain uses TRBV24-1 with TRBJ2-3; a weak D match, TRBD2 (5 bases). The specimen sequenced was PBMCs or T cells enriched from blood (not recorded which). In DNA form, the CDR3 reads TGTGCCACCAGTGAGCCTAGCTCAGATACGCAGTATTTT. The encoded protein is CATSEPSSDTQYF.